The 25 T cell receptor beta chains given below trace back to one sample, sequenced in a study of CD4+ T cells in melanoma. TCRdb's table, derived via immunoSEQ multiplex PCR, lists solely in-frame clones and lacks some. The sample lists some 150,000 clones, 92% occurring once. These receptors all come from a human donor with melanoma.

This chain links TRBV11-2 with TRBJ2-3; D might be TRBD1 (7 bases). The CDR3 runs 16 residues. Germline V gives CDR1 SGHAT, CDR2 FQNNGV. The ends were cut back, 8 bases at V and 2 bases at J, with 20 bases in the middle. The CDR3 region is CASRPWGDSNTDTQYF. CDR3 coding DNA: TGTGCCAGCCGACCTTGGGGGGACAGTAACACAGATACGCAGTATTTT.

The chain is built from TRBV28 and TRBJ1-3; D is unclear. Between the trimmed V and J ends, which lost 2 bases and 2 bases, there was a span of 4 bases. The length of the CDR3 is 13 residues. The germline CDR1 and CDR2 sequences are MDHEN and SYDVKM. In DNA form, the CDR3 reads TGTGCCAGCAGTTTAGCTCCTGGAAACACCATATATTTT. Translation gives CASSLAPGNTIYF.

The V and J genes are TRBV28 and TRBJ2-3; possibly TRBD2 for D (5 bases). The germline V and J ends were trimmed by 2 bases and 8 bases, with 14 bases remaining between them. This CDR3 spans 14 amino acids. Germline V gene data show CDR1 as MDHEN and CDR2 as SYDVKM. The CDR3 DNA reads as TGTGCCAGCAGTTTACCGCTGCCGAGCGGTACGCAGTATTTT. It specifies CASSLPLPSGTQYF.

The V gene is TRBV30, the J gene TRBJ2-4; D assignment may be TRBD1 or TRBD2 (5 bases each). V dropped 0 bases and J dropped 0 bases, with 12 bases sitting between them. There are 16 residues in the CDR3. Germline CDR1 reads GTSNPN; CDR2 reads SVGIG (reference sequence). This chain's CDR3 is CAWSVGGHLAKNIQYF. Here the CDR3 DNA reads TGTGCCTGGAGTGTTGGGGGTCATCTAGCCAAAAACATTCAGTACTTC.

This clone has only one observation. The V call is TRBV15, the J call TRBJ1-1; TRBD1 matches at 9 bases. This CDR3 contains 14 residues. Germline CDR1 is LNHNV and CDR2 is YYDKDF (reference sequence). Losses at the gene ends were 1 base for V and 7 bases for J; bases not matched to a gene: 4. CDR3 protein: CATSRGDRDHEAFF. CDR3 bases: TGTGCCACCAGCAGAGGGGACAGGGACCATGAAGCTTTCTTT.

The chain employs TRBV18 and TRBJ2-1; possibly TRBD2 for D (5 bases). Trimming took 6 bases from V and 4 from J, leaving 19 bases between them. CDR3 size: 16 residues. Germline V CDR1 and CDR2: KGHSH, LQKENI. The CDR3 DNA reads as TGTGCCAGCTCCGCGACCCGGGGTGGGTCTTACAATGAGCAGTTCTTC. It encodes CASSATRGGSYNEQFF.

The sample holds one count of this clone. This chain joins TRBV5-4 and TRBJ1-1; the match to TRBD1 covers 7 bases. The CDR3 runs to 15 residues. Looked up from germline, CDR1 is SGHNT and CDR2 is YYREEE (reference sequence). The J segment lost 0 bases and the V segment lost 4 bases, leaving 6 bases of the junction unmatched. This chain's CDR3 is CASSPTGTLNTEAFF. The CDR3 DNA reads TGTGCCAGCAGCCCGACAGGGACCCTGAACACTGAAGCTTTCTTT.

The chain carries TRBV4-2 and TRBJ2-4; D gene unclear. The CDR3 extends over 12 amino acids. The ends were cut back, 0 bases at V and 8 bases at J, with 5 bases in the middle. From germline, CDR1 is LGHNA and CDR2 YNFKEQ. DNA for the CDR3: TGTGCCAGCAGCCAAGATATAGACATTCAGTACTTC. Translation: CASSQDIDIQYF.

The V gene is TRBV20-1, the J gene TRBJ2-7; weak D call: TRBD2 (6 bases). The germline CDR1 and CDR2 sequences are DFQATT and SNEGSKA (reference sequence). V was shortened by 2 bases and J by 11 bases, with 10 bases between the two germline ends. The CDR3 extends over 10 amino acids. The CDR3 nucleotides read TGCAGTGCTAGACAGGGCGGGGAGTACTTC. Residues: CSARQGGEYF.

The genes are TRBV7-2 and TRBJ1-5; no definite D call. V dropped 5 bases and J dropped 7 bases, with 24 bases sitting between them. The CDR3 has 17 residues. The germline V gene encodes CDR1 SGHTA and CDR2 FQGNSA. This CDR3 reads CASSTLSGSPGKQPQHF. CDR3 DNA: TGTGCCAGCAGCACCCTGTCGGGGTCACCGGGGAAACAGCCCCAGCATTTT.

The chain carries TRBV6-6 and TRBJ2-7; D is undetermined. Between the trimmed V and J ends, which lost 8 bases and 6 bases, there was a span of 8 bases. CDR1 is MNHNY, CDR2 SVGAGI, per germline (reference sequence). There are 10 residues in the CDR3. The chain's CDR3 is CASGRLEQYF. The CDR3, as DNA: TGTGCCAGCGGTCGTCTCGAGCAGTACTTC.

The chain employs TRBV6-5 and TRBJ1-5; no reliable D call. Germline V gene data show CDR1 as MNHEY and CDR2 as SVGAGI. CDR3 size: 15 residues. V was clipped by 0 bases and J by 0 bases, with 6 bases between them. The chain's CDR3 is CASSYSWGSNQPQHF. As DNA, the CDR3 is TGTGCCAGCAGTTACTCATGGGGTAGCAATCAGCCCCAGCATTTT.

The V gene is TRBV11-3, the J gene TRBJ2-3; TRBD2 aligns across 10 bases. This CDR3 is built from 17 residues. J was trimmed by 8 bases and V by 2 bases; bases with no gene match: 13. CDR1 and CDR2 (germline): SGHNT, YENEEA. CDR3 in DNA: TGTGCCAGCAGCTTAACCCCGGATGGACTAGCGGTTGGTACGCAGTATTTT. Translating gives CASSLTPDGLAVGTQYF. The complete variable domain, with remaining parts taken from reference TRBV11-3 and TRBJ2-3, reads EAGVVQSPRYKIIEKKQPVAFWCNPISGHNTLYWYLQNLGQGPELLIRYENEEAVDDSQLPKDRFSAERLKGVDSTLKIQPAELGDSAVYLCASSLTPDGLAVGTQYFGPGTRLTVL.

The rearrangement uses TRBV5-5 and TRBJ1-5; D might be TRBD1 (6 bases). V lost 4 bases and J 7 bases, leaving 21 bases between the germline ends. The germline CDR1 and CDR2 sequences are SGHKS and YYEKEE (reference sequence). This CDR3 comprises 16 residues. CDR3 nucleotides: TGTGCCAGCAGCCCGGCAGGGGTGACTCCGGGCCAGCCCCAGCATTTT. Residues: CASSPAGVTPGQPQHF.

This clone was observed a handful of times. This sequence joins TRBV5-4 and TRBJ1-1, with D maybe TRBD1 (6 bases). Germline assignment: CDR1 SGHNT and CDR2 YYREEE (reference sequence). V shed 2 bases and J shed 1 base, with 9 bases lying between them. This CDR3 is 14 amino acids long. The CDR3 reads CASSLQGGNTEAFF. The CDR3, as DNA: TGTGCCAGCAGCTTACAGGGTGGGAACACTGAAGCTTTCTTT.

The V call is TRBV19, the J call TRBJ1-5, with D uncertain. The germline V gene encodes CDR1 LNHDA and CDR2 SQIVND (reference sequence). The V gene lost 4 bases and the J gene lost 3 bases, with 10 bases spanning the gap. CDR3 length equals 14 residues. The CDR3 reads CASSRLPVNQPQHF. The DNA of the CDR3 is TGTGCCAGTAGTAGGCTCCCAGTCAATCAGCCCCAGCATTTT.

The chain joins TRBV18 to TRBJ1-2; TRBD1 might be the D (6 bases). Trimming took 2 bases from V and 6 from J, leaving 16 bases between them. The CDR3 is 15 amino acids. Germline V gene lookup returns CDR1 KGHSH and CDR2 LQKENI. The CDR3 sequence: CASSPSTGPGDGYTF. CDR3 DNA: TGTGCCAGCTCACCATCGACAGGCCCTGGGGATGGCTACACCTTC.

The CDR3: CASSLSSGDTGELFF. The CDR3 DNA is TGCGCCAGCAGCTTGTCGTCAGGGGATACCGGGGAGCTGTTTTTT. The V and J genes are TRBV5-1 and TRBJ2-2; TRBD1 might be the D (6 bases). Between the trimmed V and J ends, which lost 1 base and 5 bases, there was a span of 12 bases. The CDR3 contains 15 residues. CDR1 and CDR2 from the germline V gene are SGHRS and YFSETQ.

This clone was recorded once. This chain's CDR3 is CASSRAVSPYEQYF. Written as DNA, the CDR3 is TGTGCCAGTAGTCGTGCGGTATCTCCCTACGAGCAGTACTTC. V usage is TRBV19 and J usage is TRBJ2-7; D unresolved. Trimming removed 5 bases from V and 2 bases from J, with 13 bases in between. The germline CDR1 and CDR2 sequences are LNHDA and SQIVND (reference sequence). This CDR3 spans 14 amino acids.

The rearrangement joins TRBV7-2 to TRBJ2-4; D is unclear. Trimming took off 2 bases at V and 3 bases at J, with 17 bases between the two ends. The CDR3 is 17 amino acids. The germline gives CDR1 SGHTA, CDR2 FQGNSA. The CDR3 sequence is CASSLLLVNRGKNIQYF. In nucleotides, the CDR3 is TGTGCCAGCAGCTTATTACTGGTGAACAGAGGCAAAAACATTCAGTACTTC.

The chain recombines TRBV14 with TRBJ2-3; D might be TRBD2 (6 bases). Trimming removed 0 bases at V and 1 base at J, with 14 bases between. The V gene's germline CDR1 is SGHDN and CDR2 FVKESK. This CDR3 has 17 amino acids. CDR3: CASSQDATSWGTDTQYF. The CDR3 nucleotides read TGTGCCAGCAGCCAAGACGCGACTAGTTGGGGCACAGATACGCAGTATTTT.

This clone is a singleton in its sample. The chain links TRBV7-2 to TRBJ1-5, with D perhaps matching TRBD1 (5 bases). The CDR3 covers 15 residues. Germline CDR1 SGHTA, CDR2 FQGNSA. V shed 0 bases and J shed 4 bases, with 10 bases lying between them. For the CDR3, the DNA is TGTGCCAGCAGCTTAGCGGTGACAGCAAATCAGCCCCAGCATTTT. Translation: CASSLAVTANQPQHF.

The V gene is TRBV6-5, the J gene TRBJ1-1; 8 bases match TRBD1. Trimming cost V 4 bases and J 4 bases; bases outside gene matches: 5. Germline CDR1 MNHEY, CDR2 SVGAGI. The CDR3 loop spans 14 amino acids. Written as DNA, the CDR3 is TGTGCCAGCAGTTTCGACAGGGGCAGCACTGAAGCTTTCTTT. Translation gives CASSFDRGSTEAFF.

The table lists this clone with a count of one. The chain is built from TRBV27 and TRBJ2-1; maybe TRBD2 (5 bases). The CDR3 is 13 amino acids. Germline CDR1 and CDR2: MNHEY and SMNVEV (reference sequence). V lost 5 bases and J 4 bases, leaving 9 bases between the germline ends. CDR3 nucleotide sequence: TGTGCCAGCAGTACAACTAGATACAATGAGCAGTTCTTC. Translating gives CASSTTRYNEQFF.

The chain recombines TRBV6-5 with TRBJ2-6; D remains ambiguous. This CDR3 has 14 amino acids. In germline, CDR1 is MNHEY, CDR2 SVGAGI. The CDR3 is CAAAKLSWANVLTF. CDR3 bases: TGTGCTGCGGCCAAGCTCTCGTGGGCCAACGTCCTGACTTTC.